The 9 T cell receptor beta chains reported below all come from one sample, sequenced in a study of T cells in Graves' hyperthyroidism and ophthalmopathy. Amplification of TCR beta CDR3 regions was performed using RNA transcripts as template. During a first-round RT-PCR of the TCR CDR3, the HTBI primer set was used. Each CDR3 protein gets one entry after TCRdb re-called the multiplex PCR reads with MiXCR. Of hundreds of thousands of distinct CDR3 sequences listed, about 45% are singletons. The sequencing sample was made of peripheral blood or thyroid tissue (not recorded which). The receptors originated from an adult man with Graves' disease, either hyperthyroidism or ophthalmopathy (not recorded which).

On this clonotype: At one boundary the junction diverges from the germline segment, which might be a read error. The gene calls are TRBV7-8 and TRBJ2-5; perhaps D is TRBD1 or TRBD2 (5 bases each). Germline CDR1 SGHVS, CDR2 FQNEAQ. This CDR3 has 13 residues. The CDR3 region is CASSPPQEGPLDF. In nucleotides, the CDR3 is TGTGCCAGCTCACCACCCCAAGAGGGACCTCTAGACTTC. The full variable domain, rest sourced from reference TRBV7-8 and TRBJ2-5, is GAGVSQSPRYKVAKRGQDVALRCDPISGHVSLFWYQQALGQGPEFLTYFQNEAQLDKSGLPSDRFFAERPEGSVSTLKIQRTQQEDSAVYLCASSPPQEGPLDFGPGTRLLVL.

The chain joins TRBV6-1 to TRBJ2-5; 7 bases are shared with TRBD1. V shed 5 bases, J shed 5 bases, and the junction held 17 bases outside the gene matches. Looked up from germline, CDR1 is MNHNS and CDR2 is SASEGT. The CDR3 is 17 residues long. CDR3: CASSTRLTGSFEETQYF. The DNA for the CDR3 is TGTGCCAGCAGTACCCGCCTGACAGGGAGTTTCGAGGAGACCCAGTACTTC.

The chain combines TRBV7-8 with TRBJ2-7, with 8 positions matching TRBD2. The CDR3 covers 15 residues. Germline lookup yields CDR1 SGHVS and CDR2 FQNEAQ. V dropped 5 bases and J dropped 2; count of bases not matched to a gene: 8. CDR3 in amino acids: CASSPAAGVPYEQYF. DNA of the CDR3: TGTGCCAGCAGCCCCGCAGCGGGGGTGCCCTACGAGCAGTACTTC.

This clonotype was detected only a few times. The chain couples TRBV9 to TRBJ1-5; 7 bases line up with TRBD1. This CDR3 spans 17 amino acids. From germline, CDR1 is SGDLS and CDR2 YYNGEE. V lost 4 bases and J lost 0; bases outside the gene matches: 10. CDR3 in DNA: TGTGCCAGCAGCCGAGGGGGACAGACTAATAGCAATCAGCCCCAGCATTTT. Translating it yields CASSRGGQTNSNQPQHF.

The chain uses TRBV7-9 and TRBJ2-2; TRBD1 aligns across 10 bases. CDR1 is SEHNR, CDR2 FQNEAQ, per germline (reference sequence). This CDR3 has 16 amino acids. J lost 5 bases, V lost 5 bases, and 8 bases had no gene match. The CDR3 reads CASSPRTGGATGELFF. DNA of the CDR3: TGTGCCAGCAGCCCGAGGACAGGGGGGGCTACCGGGGAGCTGTTTTTT.

J is TRBJ2-7 and V is TRBV7-6; 7 positions agree with TRBD1. Germline V gives CDR1 SGHVS, CDR2 FNYEAQ. V shed 6 bases and J 6 bases; nucleotides not matched to a gene: 5. The CDR3 covers 12 residues. This CDR3 is CASSYAGGEQYF. The DNA of the CDR3 is TGTGCCAGCAGTTACGCAGGGGGCGAGCAGTACTTC.

In DNA form, the CDR3 reads TGCGCCAGCAGCCCCTTAGCGGGAGGAGGGTACGAGCAGTACTTC. This translates into CASSPLAGGGYEQYF. V usage is TRBV5-1 and J usage is TRBJ2-7; 10 nucleotides agree with TRBD2. This CDR3 has 15 amino acids. CDR1 is SGHRS and CDR2 is YFSETQ in the germline V gene. J lost 4 bases, V lost 4 bases, and 8 bases had no gene match.

This clonotype showed up many times. The rearrangement joins TRBV7-9 to TRBJ1-5; D gene unclear. Germline V lookup: CDR1 SEHNR, CDR2 FQNEAQ (reference sequence). This CDR3 has 13 residues. V lost 4 bases and J 4 bases, leaving 8 bases between the germline ends. The CDR3 spells CASSSEGNQPQHF. CDR3 in DNA: TGTGCCAGCAGCTCCGAGGGTAATCAGCCCCAGCATTTT.

This clonotype has only one observation. The V and J genes are TRBV20-1 and TRBJ1-1; possible D gene TRBD1, 5 bases. Germline V gene sequence: CDR1 DFQATT, CDR2 SNEGSKA (reference sequence). The V end lost 1 base, the J end lost 5 bases, and 14 bases lay between the germline ends. The length of the CDR3 is 14 residues. The CDR3 coding sequence is TGCAGTGCTAGAGGGGCAGCAGGGCAGACTGAAGCTTTCTTT. Translation: CSARGAAGQTEAFF.